Presented here are 5 T cell receptor beta chains from one specimen sequenced in a study of technical replicates of blood from a handful of donors. Assay: immunoSEQ multiplex PCR; the TCRdb copy retains only in-frame clones and omits some. Of about 75,000 clones in the sample, approximately 96% were seen once. The sample was T cells isolated from PBMCs. The origin of the receptors is a human donor in good health.

Only one count was recorded for this clone. The chain combines TRBV7-9 with TRBJ2-7, with a tentative D call TRBD2 (6 bases). Germline loops: CDR1 SEHNR, CDR2 FQNEAQ (reference sequence). The CDR3 has 15 residues. Trimming shortened V by 4 bases and J by 4 bases, and 17 bases separated the two germline ends. The DNA of the CDR3 is TGTGCCAGCAGCTCCATAACGGGAGCCAAATACGAGCAGTACTTC. It yields the protein CASSSITGAKYEQYF.

The V call is TRBV5-4, the J call TRBJ1-1; tentatively, D is TRBD1 (5 bases). Germline values: CDR1 SGHNT, CDR2 YYREEE (reference sequence). V gave up 4 bases and J gave up 4 bases, with 11 bases separating them. The CDR3 contains 13 residues. CDR3 residues: CASSRFGATEAFF. The DNA for the CDR3 is TGTGCCAGCAGCCGGTTTGGGGCCACTGAAGCTTTCTTT. Filled out from reference TRBV5-4 and TRBJ1-1, the complete variable domain reads ETGVTQSPTHLIKTRGQQVTLRCSSQSGHNTVSWYQQALGQGPQFIFQYYREEENGRGNFPPRFSGLQFPNYSSELNVNALELDDSALYLCASSRFGATEAFFGQGTRLTVV.

The rearrangement links TRBV2 to TRBJ1-1, with 8 bases identical to TRBD1. This CDR3 has 14 amino acids. Per the germline V gene, CDR1 is SNHLY and CDR2 is FYNNEI. The trim removed 6 bases at V and 1 base at J, leaving 4 bases unmatched. The CDR3 bases are TGTGCCAGCAGGACAGGGGTGTCGAACACTGAAGCTTTCTTT. Protein sequence: CASRTGVSNTEAFF. Variable domain in full (rest from reference TRBV2 and TRBJ1-1): EPEVTQTPSHQVTQMGQEVILRCVPISNHLYFYWYRQILGQKVEFLVSFYNNEISEKSEIFDDQFSVERPDGSNFTLKIRSTKLEDSAMYFCASRTGVSNTEAFFGQGTRLTVV.

The CDR3 here is CASRASGTYEQYF. In nucleotides, the CDR3 is TGTGCCAGCAGGGCTAGCGGGACTTACGAGCAGTACTTC. V usage is TRBV6-1 and J usage is TRBJ2-7; 9 bases match TRBD2. Looked up from germline, CDR1 is MNHNS and CDR2 is SASEGT. The CDR3 extends over 13 amino acids. The V gene end was trimmed by 6 bases and the J gene end by 4 bases; junction bases not matched to a gene: 4.

The rearrangement uses TRBV25-1 and TRBJ2-5; a possible D gene is TRBD2 (6 bases). The length of the CDR3 is 17 residues. The V and J ends lost 4 bases and 4 bases respectively, with 22 bases between them. Germline CDR1 and CDR2: MGHDK and SYGVNS. CDR3 nucleotides: TGTGCCAGCAGTGGGGCCAACCTGGGGGGTAGCATAGAGACCCAGTACTTC. This codes for CASSGANLGGSIETQYF.